This T cell receptor beta chain emerged from a study of post-analysis software for immune sequencing data (dated by TCRdb to between 2014 and 2017). As for the study more broadly: Disease courses on record covered relapsing-remitting, secondary progressive and progressive-relapsing multiple sclerosis, though some patients had no subtype annotation. The patient repertoires were compared against more than 10 previously published healthy control repertoires obtained from donors aged about 6 to 28 years. A subset of samples was prepared in parallel using single-end sample barcoding, then pooled and co-amplified after Illumina adapter ligation. Study-wide findings and limitations: The control group was slightly older than the multiple sclerosis patient group. Direct clustering with F measure revealed strong co-clustering of samples prepared in the same batch, which led to a batch-effect correction. Significantly higher frequencies in patients than in controls were found for five or six TRBV segments, including TRBV5-6, TRBV5-1 and TRBV20-1. Normalized Chao1 diversity was significantly lower in multiple sclerosis patients than controls, suggesting substantial peripheral T-cell clonal expansion.

This clonotype appeared a few times. Its specific antigen is unknown. No base qualities exist here, and no much larger clone lies one base off it. Including cysteine and phenylalanine, the CDR3 has 14 amino acids. Of all the DNA, just the CDR3 is kept, 42 bases in frame from base 1. V is clipped by 4 bases and J by 4 bases, and the sequence between their germline boundaries is 13 bases long. To demonstrate the VDJtools post-analysis software, TCR beta repertoires were profiled from the peripheral blood of more than ten young patients with multiple sclerosis. The multiple sclerosis patients were children and adolescents ranging in age from roughly 6 to 16 years. Receptor libraries were prepared by PCR. The instrument given in TCRdb is Illumina HiSeq 2500. To reduce PCR and sequencing biases, unique molecular identifiers were incorporated into the TCR beta cDNA libraries. Per 1 to 10 million input T cells, roughly 0.5 million cDNA molecules were obtained, such that each molecule approximated one T cell. Patient libraries were prepared and sequenced with the same protocol used for the earlier healthy control dataset. Samples belonging to the same batch were prepared together, multiplexed and sequenced on a shared HiSeq lane. Per the original workflow: Raw barcoded reads were processed with MIGEC, and single-read molecular identifier groups were discarded before consensus assembly and CDR3 extraction. VDJtools was used for post-analysis of the clonotype tables, with diversity normalized by down-sampling every dataset to the smallest sample size. In repertoire overlap clustering, CDR3 amino acid sequences, but not nucleotide sequences, were matched to correct batch-related cross-sample contamination. In TCRdb, the public reads were trimmed at Q25 with fastp and aligned with MiXCR, with productive beta chains retained. Records with the same CDR3 protein are collapsed into one entry carrying the most frequent genes and DNA. These V and J calls rely on TCRdb rather than the paper's analysis. Within this sample are about 620,000 distinct CDR3 sequences, with 40% to 50% of them counted one time only. Under 2% of the sample is taken by the ten largest.

Here the chain combines TRBV12-3 or TRBV12-4 and TRBJ2-5; TRBD1 is perhaps the D gene, given 5 matching bases. The origin of this receptor is a girl aged 5-17 years with multiple sclerosis. What was sequenced was blood. The CDR3 reads CASSSQGWLETQYF. The base sequence is TGTGCCAGCAGTTCTCAGGGTTGGTTAGAGACCCAGTACTTC.